This is a list of T cell receptor beta chains from one sample in a study of shared clonotypes between healthy human individuals. The assay was immunoSEQ multiplex PCR, and TCRdb's table has in-frame clones only and misses some. The table lists 950,000 to 1,300,000 clones, roughly 80% of them singletons. The sequenced material came from memory CD4+ T cells sorted from blood. The receptors stem from a man younger than 30 in good health. CDR3s include the opening cysteine and the closing phenylalanine or tryptophan. The D gene is left open where the match is weak. Clone size is stated in some rows and not others, as once, few, many or a class when expanded.

length,D,J,size,V,CDR3
16,TRBD2,TRBJ2-1,.,TRBV18,CASSPSRTSVYNEQFF
14,.,TRBJ1-2,.,TRBV5-1,CASSRDTDSYGYTF
12,.,TRBJ2-5,.,TRBV5-8,CASSLVRETQYF
16,.,TRBJ1-2,once,TRBV21-1,CASSKWDRDRHYGYTF
13,TRBD2,TRBJ2-5,.,TRBV5-6,CASSLAGTETQYF
15,TRBD2,TRBJ2-5,.,TRBV5-6,CASSGLAGNQETQYF
17,TRBD2,TRBJ2-5,.,TRBV5-1,CASSRSPAGGPEETQYF
14,TRBD1,TRBJ2-7,.,TRBV7-8,CASSIAGQGVEQYF
13,.,TRBJ1-4,once,TRBV2,CASMGQRNEKLFF
13,.,TRBJ1-5,.,TRBV7-2,CASSPERDQPQHF
19,TRBD2,TRBJ2-3,.,TRBV5-6,CASSSRTSGGRKGTDTQYF
18,.,TRBJ2-7,.,TRBV21-1,CASSLSDDDKPAPYEQYF
15,TRBD1,TRBJ2-7,.,TRBV7-3,CASSQGTARGYEQYF
17,TRBD1,TRBJ1-5,.,TRBV7-2,CASSLAMGQGAGQPQHF
12,.,TRBJ2-7,.,TRBV21-1,CASRRTSGEQYF
16,TRBD1,TRBJ1-6,.,TRBV9,CASSPRDSSYNSPLHF
15,TRBD1,TRBJ1-4,once,TRBV5-8,CASRKGTGLNEKLFF
15,.,TRBJ2-7,.,TRBV9,CASSVSTDVSYEQYF
13,.,TRBJ1-5,.,TRBV30,CAWTGQPGQPQHF
15,.,TRBJ2-6,.,TRBV2,CASITGPTGANVLTF
14,.,TRBJ2-1,once,TRBV2,CASSDTHSYNEQFF
14,TRBD2,TRBJ2-7,.,TRBV13,CASSLNLAAYEQYF
15,.,TRBJ1-5,.,TRBV2,CASRVDRTSNQPQHF
16,.,TRBJ2-6,.,TRBV15,CATSRSTRTGSNVLTF
14,TRBD1,TRBJ1-2,many,TRBV2,CASSIGTGHGGYTF
11,.,TRBJ2-7,.,TRBV5-6,CASRSDSEQYF
14,TRBD1,TRBJ1-1,.,TRBV19,CASRYSDRGPGAFF
15,.,TRBJ2-1,once,TRBV7-9,CASRPSARLDNEQFF